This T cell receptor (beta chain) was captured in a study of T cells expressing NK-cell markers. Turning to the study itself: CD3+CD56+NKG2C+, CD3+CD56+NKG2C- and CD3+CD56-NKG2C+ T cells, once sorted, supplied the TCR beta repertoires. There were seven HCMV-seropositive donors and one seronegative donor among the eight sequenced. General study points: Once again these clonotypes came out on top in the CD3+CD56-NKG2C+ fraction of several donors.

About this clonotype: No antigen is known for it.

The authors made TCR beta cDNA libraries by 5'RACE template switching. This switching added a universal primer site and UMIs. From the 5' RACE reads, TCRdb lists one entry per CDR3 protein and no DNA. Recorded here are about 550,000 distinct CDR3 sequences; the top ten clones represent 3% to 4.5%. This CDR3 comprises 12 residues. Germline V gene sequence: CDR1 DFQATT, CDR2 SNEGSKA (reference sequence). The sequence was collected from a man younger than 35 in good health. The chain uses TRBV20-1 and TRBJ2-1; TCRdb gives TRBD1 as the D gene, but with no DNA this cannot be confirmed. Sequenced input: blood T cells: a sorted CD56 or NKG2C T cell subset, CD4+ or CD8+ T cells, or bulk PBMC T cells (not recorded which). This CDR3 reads CSVEPGRGEQFF.